This T cell receptor beta chain is drawn from a study of human T cells and chemical hapten exposure (dated by TCRdb to the early 2020s). For the wider study: For sensitization, 2% DPC in acetone was applied to a 2 cm by 2 cm area of upper inner arm skin. Throughout the approximately 23-week study period, patients were also given weekly therapeutic DPC doses on the scalp. Patch testing on the upper back used Finn chambers containing 0.01% DPC, with scoring done after 6 days according to International Contact Dermatitis Research Group standards. The patient cohort, mostly female, included alopecia areata with under or over 50% scalp involvement, alopecia totalis and alopecia universalis. Libraries were combined into a pool for sequencing, and differences in TCR yield between samples came mainly from small differences in library volumes within the pool. The study tracked peripheral blood TCR repertoire changes in vivo during primary and secondary sensitization to the hapten diphenylcyclopropenone (DPC) in alopecia patients. Blood samples were taken from patients before sensitization (week 0) and at 2, 6 and about 24 weeks after DPC sensitization. Roughly 30 alopecia patients provided blood for TCR sequencing at one to four time points (pre-sensitization, 2, 6 and 24 weeks).

General conclusions and limits of the study: DPC sensitization did not change the number of TCRs with a frequency above 1 in 1000, and there was no evidence of changes in global repertoire structure. Repeated subsampling changed both the strength of the expansion versus patch-test correlation and the threshold at which that correlation became significant. Alopecia, a presumed autoimmune disease, was present in all patients, so the immune response of the patients might differ from that of healthy individuals. Compared with pre-sensitization or healthy control sets, expanded TCRs formed significantly more large CDR3 similarity clusters, which is consistent with antigen-driven responses. Patch test score correlated positively with the number of PT1 expanded TCRs, reaching significance at thresholds 8, 16 and 32 but not at 4.

The library was built by means of RACE. Sequencing relied on a NextSeq 500. During library preparation, unique molecular identifiers were attached to individual cDNA molecules so that TCRs could be counted in a quantitative, reproducible way. From each blood RNA sample, both TCR alpha and TCR beta chains were sequenced. The paper's data handling went like this. A median of about 87,000 TCRs per sample was observed, with a range of 23,224 to 690,600. V, J and CDR3 annotation of the TCR reads was performed with the Decombinator software suite. For PS versus PT1 abundance plots, all samples were subsampled to the same number of TCRs (28,000). Expanded TCRs were defined as absent before sensitization and observed at least eight times at the 2-week time point. TCRdb reworked the public reads: Q25 trimming with fastp, MiXCR clone assembly, productive beta chains retained. Rows merge per CDR3 protein into single entries with the most common DNA and genes. The V and J calls and clone size are TCRdb's, not the authors'. A total of about 40,000 distinct CDR3 sequences appear in this sample, 3% to 3.5% of them only once. Together, the top ten hold more than 6.5% of the sample.

This clonotype occurred many times. The specificity of this receptor is unknown. No base quality values were provided; no much bigger clone lies one nucleotide off. V is reduced by 1 base and J by 1 base, leaving a spacing of 10 bases between them. CDR1 and CDR2, looked up from the germline V gene, are LGHNA and YNFKEQ. The CDR3, from cysteine to phenylalanine, totals 15 residues. The entry retains the CDR3 DNA only, 45 bases that are in frame from base 1. Per the publication, the time point label means: patch test 2, 6 weeks after DPC sensitization. The treatment or condition label for this specimen denotes: therapeutic diphenylcyclopropenone sensitization with weekly scalp DPC. At each patch-test visit, blood was drawn before the patch test was applied. To be eligible, patients had to be aged 18 to 70, diagnosed with alopecia and judged suitable for DPC therapy, while pregnant patients were excluded. Total RNA was extracted from unfractionated whole blood that had been collected in Tempus Blood RNA tubes.

Sample: whole blood, taken in connection with sensitization to the hapten diphenylcyclopropenone (DPC). The clonotype originates from a man aged 40-55 years with alopecia areata. Some clones in this sample may be carry-over from other donors' samples. The V and J genes are TRBV4-2 and TRBJ2-5, with the D gene possibly TRBD1 or TRBD2, each one fitting 5 bases. The CDR3 loop reads CASSQARDGQETQYF. The nucleotides are TGTGCCAGCAGCCAAGCACGGGACGGCCAAGAGACCCAGTACTTC.